The rows below give T cell receptor beta chains drawn from one sample of a study of T cells after yellow fever vaccination. TCRdb itself ran the 5' RACE reads through MiXCR, one entry per CDR3 protein. The sample shows some 350,000 distinct CDR3 sequences, around 6.5% of them seen only once. Sequencing used PBMCs, obtained 5 days after the yellow fever booster vaccination. The receptors derive from a young man who received the YFV17D yellow fever vaccine. Both conserved end residues are trimmed from each CDR3. A D gene is named only where the DNA matches it firmly.

>TRBD2|TRBJ2-7|TRBV20-1
SASPTSGNSEQY
>-|TRBJ2-1|TRBV12-3/TRBV12-4
ASRFGGPYNEQF
>-|TRBJ1-1|TRBV2
AGSTDMNAEAF
>TRBD2|TRBJ2-6|TRBV30
AWRVAGNTGANVLT
>-|TRBJ1-2|TRBV6-6
ASSYRDFDGYT
>-|TRBJ1-1|TRBV19
ASSPGRVNTEAF
>-|TRBJ2-4|TRBV20-1
SASRGDTGDSNIQY
>-|TRBJ2-4|TRBV18
ASSPPVGQTKNIQY
>TRBD1|TRBJ2-7|TRBV5-1
ASSYGTGGNEQY
>TRBD2|TRBJ2-1|TRBV27
ASSPQLAGGLNEQF
>-|TRBJ2-5|TRBV20-1
SARVGGTQY
>-|TRBJ2-7|TRBV5-1
ASSHQRGRNEQY
>TRBD1|TRBJ1-1|TRBV30
AWRGQGRNTEAF
>-|TRBJ1-2|TRBV4-3
ASSQAGGLGGYT
>-|TRBJ2-5|TRBV12-5
ASENAGSKETQY
>-|TRBJ2-3|TRBV5-1
ASSLDSRDTPYTDTQY
>TRBD2|TRBJ2-3|TRBV7-8
ASTPGGLGVHTQY
>-|TRBJ2-5|TRBV6-1
ASMPLTGTNQETQY
>TRBD2|TRBJ2-1|TRBV5-1
ASRTGLAGVNEQF
>TRBD1|TRBJ2-5|TRBV5-1
ASSLAQGPSTQY
>TRBD1|TRBJ2-1|TRBV12-3/TRBV12-4
ASSSPGQGSNEQF
>-|TRBJ1-6|TRBV2
ASSEEGLGSSPLH
>-|TRBJ2-1|TRBV4-1
ASSQDQEGDEQF
>-|TRBJ2-2|TRBV6-2/TRBV6-3
ASSPSRLRELF
>-|TRBJ2-7|TRBV6-2/TRBV6-3
ASSYSGTPREQY
>-|TRBJ1-2|TRBV5-4
ASSLGRVALNGYT
>-|TRBJ2-2|TRBV7-9
ASSSTVTGELF
>-|TRBJ2-7|TRBV19
ASSSSRRHEQY
>-|TRBJ1-6|TRBV12-3/TRBV12-4
ASTPGQTFYNSPLH
>TRBD2|TRBJ2-1|TRBV4-3
ASSQGEGRYNEQF
>TRBD1|TRBJ2-5|TRBV29-1
SVDRDRGGETQY
>-|TRBJ2-5|TRBV6-1
ASSPPAQETQY
>-|TRBJ2-7|TRBV7-2
ASSFVPGDPYEQY
>TRBD2|TRBJ2-3|TRBV5-4
ASRPGTSGSTDTQY
>TRBD1|TRBJ1-2|TRBV12-3/TRBV12-4
ASSPTGYNYGYT
>-|TRBJ2-2|TRBV23-1
ASSQYGAYTGELF
>TRBD2|TRBJ2-7|TRBV7-2
ASSLKASGRAHEQY
>-|TRBJ1-5|TRBV10-3
AISESGGQNQPQH
>-|TRBJ2-5|TRBV7-6
ASSQAVYQETQY
>-|TRBJ2-5|TRBV4-3
ASSKQGLGTQY
>-|TRBJ2-7|TRBV4-3
ASSQENRPYEQY
>TRBD1|TRBJ1-5|TRBV20-1
SARSDRDNQPQH
>TRBD1|TRBJ1-1|TRBV12-3/TRBV12-4
ASRYTGDGEAF
>TRBD1|TRBJ1-2|TRBV27
ATKGQGAAGYT
>-|TRBJ2-7|TRBV28
ASSVRHYEQY
>TRBD1|TRBJ1-2|TRBV7-2
ASTARGQGSAAIGYT